The entry below describes one TCR beta chain. This sample was included in a study of regulatory T cells in long-lasting Graves disease. Time point denoted: persistent/refractory GD, antithyroid drugs over 5 years with positive TRAb. PBMCs provided the RNA from which the TCR library was made. Construction of TCR beta libraries relied on iRepertoire HTBI primers and on Arm-PCR targeting CDR3 regions. MiXCR, run by TCRdb on the multiplex PCR reads, gives a single entry per CDR3 protein. The data hold some 340,000 distinct CDR3 sequences, with approximately 25% observed a single time. Trimming stripped 0 bases from V and 0 bases from J, with 9 bases between. Germline V gene data show CDR1 as SQVTM and CDR2 as ANQGSEA. The CDR3 spans 15 residues.

The sequence derives from a woman aged 40 to 50 with Graves disease. Material: peripheral blood mononuclear cells (PBMCs), obtained when the disease was refractory, from a patient treated with antithyroid drugs. V and J are TRBV29-1 and TRBJ2-1; weak D call: TRBD1 (5 bases). The CDR3, as DNA: TGCAGCGTTGAAGATAACAGGAGCTCCTACAATGAGCAGTTCTTC. Protein product: CSVEDNRSSYNEQFF.